This TCR beta chain was retrieved from a study of blood T cell repertoires in COVID-19. Study overall: Samples of COVID-19 (acute and convalescent) were obtained from the United States, Italy and Spain. The cDNA or gDNA used as material had been derived from T cells, B-cell-depleted T cells, or PBMCs.

Germline V gene sequence: CDR1 SGHDT, CDR2 YYEEEE. This CDR3 comprises 14 residues. The V and J ends lost 4 bases and 4 bases, in that order; junction bases with no gene match: 6. Clones were sequenced by immunoSEQ multiplex PCR, and TCRdb holds only the in-frame ones, with some missing. The table records approximately 70,000 clones, about nine tenths of them present only once. The chain links TRBV5-6 to TRBJ2-5, with 8 positions matching TRBD1. The sequenced sample consisted of peripheral blood. This receptor was obtained from a human donor in a cohort sampled during active COVID-19. The CDR3 loop is CASSQTGAGETQYF. The CDR3 nucleotides are TGTGCCAGCAGCCAGACAGGGGCGGGAGAGACCCAGTACTTC. Looking up the rest from reference TRBV5-6 and TRBJ2-5 gives the full variable domain: DAGVTQSPTHLIKTRGQQVTLRCSPKSGHDTVSWYQQALGQGPQFIFQYYEEEERQRGNFPDRFSGHQFPNYSSELNVNALLLGDSALYLCASSQTGAGETQYFGPGTRLLVL.